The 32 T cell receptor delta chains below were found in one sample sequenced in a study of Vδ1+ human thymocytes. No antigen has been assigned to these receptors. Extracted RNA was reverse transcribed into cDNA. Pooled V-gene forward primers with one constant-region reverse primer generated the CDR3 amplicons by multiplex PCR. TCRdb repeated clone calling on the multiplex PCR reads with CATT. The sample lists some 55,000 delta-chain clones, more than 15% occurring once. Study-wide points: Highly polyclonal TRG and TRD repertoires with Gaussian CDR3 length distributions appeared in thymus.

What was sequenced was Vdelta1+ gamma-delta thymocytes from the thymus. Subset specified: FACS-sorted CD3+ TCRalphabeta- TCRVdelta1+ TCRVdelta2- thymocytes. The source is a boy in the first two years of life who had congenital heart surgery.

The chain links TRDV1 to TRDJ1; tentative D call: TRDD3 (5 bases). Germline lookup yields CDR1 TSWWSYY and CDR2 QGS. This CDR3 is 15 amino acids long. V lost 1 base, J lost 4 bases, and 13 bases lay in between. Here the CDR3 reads CALGEHRTGFDKLIF. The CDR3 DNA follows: TGTGCTCTTGGGGAACATCGTACGGGATTCGATAAACTCATCTTT.

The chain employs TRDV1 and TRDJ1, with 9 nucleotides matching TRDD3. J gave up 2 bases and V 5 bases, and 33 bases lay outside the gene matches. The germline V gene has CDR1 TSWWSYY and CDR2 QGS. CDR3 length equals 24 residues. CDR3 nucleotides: TGTGCTCTTGGGTCGAGGGGCCTCCTACGTCCCCTACTTGGTTGGGGGATATCTACCGATAAACTCATCTTT. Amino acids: CALGSRGLLRPLLGWGISTDKLIF.

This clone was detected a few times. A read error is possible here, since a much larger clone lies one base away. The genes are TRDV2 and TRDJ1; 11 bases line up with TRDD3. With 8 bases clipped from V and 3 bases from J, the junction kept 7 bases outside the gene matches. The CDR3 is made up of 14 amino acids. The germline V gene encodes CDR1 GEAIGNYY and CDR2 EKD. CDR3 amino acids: CAYAIWGIPDKLIF. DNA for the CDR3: TGTGCCTATGCCATCTGGGGGATACCCGATAAACTCATCTTT.

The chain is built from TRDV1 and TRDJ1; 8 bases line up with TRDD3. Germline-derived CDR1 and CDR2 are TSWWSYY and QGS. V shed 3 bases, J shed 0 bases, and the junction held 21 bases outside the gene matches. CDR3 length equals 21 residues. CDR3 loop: CALGDPVPYWGPRGYTDKLIF. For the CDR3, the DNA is TGTGCTCTTGGGGACCCCGTCCCGTACTGGGGGCCCCGGGGGTACACCGATAAACTCATCTTT.

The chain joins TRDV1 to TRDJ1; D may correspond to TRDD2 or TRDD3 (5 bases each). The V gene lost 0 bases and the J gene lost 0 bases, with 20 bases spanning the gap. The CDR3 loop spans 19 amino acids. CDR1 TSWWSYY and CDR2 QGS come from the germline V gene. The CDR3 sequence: CALGELPSVLELYTDKLIF. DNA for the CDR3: TGTGCTCTTGGGGAACTTCCTTCGGTACTGGAGTTGTACACCGATAAACTCATCTTT.

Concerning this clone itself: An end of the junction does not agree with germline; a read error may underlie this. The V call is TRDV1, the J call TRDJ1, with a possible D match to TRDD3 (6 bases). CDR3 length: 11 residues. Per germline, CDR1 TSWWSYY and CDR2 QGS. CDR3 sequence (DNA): TGCTCCGGGGGACCCACCGATAAACTCATCTTT. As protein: CSGGPTDKLIF.

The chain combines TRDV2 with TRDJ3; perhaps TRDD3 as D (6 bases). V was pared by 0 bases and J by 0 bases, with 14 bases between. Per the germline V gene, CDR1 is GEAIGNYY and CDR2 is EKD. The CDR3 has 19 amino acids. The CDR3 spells CACDTLGVLCSWDTRQMFF. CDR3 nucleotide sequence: TGTGCCTGTGACACCTTGGGGGTCCTATGCTCCTGGGACACCCGACAGATGTTTTTC.

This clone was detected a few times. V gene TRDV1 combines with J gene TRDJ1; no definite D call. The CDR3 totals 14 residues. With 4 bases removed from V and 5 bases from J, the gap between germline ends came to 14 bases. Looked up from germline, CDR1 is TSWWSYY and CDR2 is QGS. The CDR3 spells CALGAYYGRDKLIF. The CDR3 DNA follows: TGTGCTCTTGGGGCTTACTACGGTCGGGATAAACTCATCTTT.

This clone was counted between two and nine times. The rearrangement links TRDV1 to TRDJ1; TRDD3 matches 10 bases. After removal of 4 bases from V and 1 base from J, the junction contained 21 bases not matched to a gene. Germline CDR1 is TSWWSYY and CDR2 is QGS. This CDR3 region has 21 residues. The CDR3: CALGVLPRTGGWNLRTDKLIF. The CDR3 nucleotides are TGTGCTCTTGGGGTCCTCCCCCGTACTGGGGGATGGAACCTACGCACCGATAAACTCATCTTT.

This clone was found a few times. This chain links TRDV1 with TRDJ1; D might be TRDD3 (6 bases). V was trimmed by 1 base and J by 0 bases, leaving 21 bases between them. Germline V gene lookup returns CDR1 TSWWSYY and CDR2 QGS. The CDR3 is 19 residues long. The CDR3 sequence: CALGEQLGVDRGYTDKLIF. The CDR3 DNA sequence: TGTGCTCTTGGGGAACAATTGGGGGTCGATAGGGGTTACACCGATAAACTCATCTTT.

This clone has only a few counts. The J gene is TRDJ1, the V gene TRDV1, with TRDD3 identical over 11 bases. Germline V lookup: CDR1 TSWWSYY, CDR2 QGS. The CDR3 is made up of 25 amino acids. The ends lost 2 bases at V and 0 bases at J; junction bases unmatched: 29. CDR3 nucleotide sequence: TGTGCTCTTGGGGAATTCGTAGGACCTACCGGATTCCTGGGGGATACCGAGTTTTACACCGATAAACTCATCTTT. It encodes CALGEFVGPTGFLGDTEFYTDKLIF.

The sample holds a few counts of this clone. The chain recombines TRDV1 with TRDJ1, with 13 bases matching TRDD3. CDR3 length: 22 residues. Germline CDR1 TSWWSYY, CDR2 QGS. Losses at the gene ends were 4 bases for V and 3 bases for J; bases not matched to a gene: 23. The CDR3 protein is CALGVFFLRGPTGGYASDKLIF. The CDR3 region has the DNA TGTGCTCTTGGGGTCTTCTTCCTACGTGGCCCTACTGGGGGATACGCCTCCGATAAACTCATCTTT.

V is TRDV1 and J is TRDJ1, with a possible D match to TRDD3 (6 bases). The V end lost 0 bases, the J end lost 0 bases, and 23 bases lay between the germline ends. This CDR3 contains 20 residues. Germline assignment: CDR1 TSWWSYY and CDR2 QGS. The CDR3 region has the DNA TGTGCTCTTGGGGAACTAGGGGGTACCTTGGATACCCAGTACACCGATAAACTCATCTTT. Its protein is CALGELGGTLDTQYTDKLIF.

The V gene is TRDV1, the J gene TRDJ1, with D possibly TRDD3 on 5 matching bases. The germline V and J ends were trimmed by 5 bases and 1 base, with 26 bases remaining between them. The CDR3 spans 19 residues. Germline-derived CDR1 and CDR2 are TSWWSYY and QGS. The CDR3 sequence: CALGHGPSLFGACTDKLIF. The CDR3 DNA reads TGTGCTCTTGGGCATGGACCCTCCTTGTTTGGGGCTTGCACCGATAAACTCATCTTT.

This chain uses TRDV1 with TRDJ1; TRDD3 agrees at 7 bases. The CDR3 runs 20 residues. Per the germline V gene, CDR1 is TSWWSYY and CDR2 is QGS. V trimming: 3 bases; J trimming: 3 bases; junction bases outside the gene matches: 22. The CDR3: CALGDWATVKYGGSADKLIF. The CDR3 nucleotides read TGTGCTCTTGGGGACTGGGCAACCGTTAAGTACGGGGGATCGGCCGATAAACTCATCTTT.

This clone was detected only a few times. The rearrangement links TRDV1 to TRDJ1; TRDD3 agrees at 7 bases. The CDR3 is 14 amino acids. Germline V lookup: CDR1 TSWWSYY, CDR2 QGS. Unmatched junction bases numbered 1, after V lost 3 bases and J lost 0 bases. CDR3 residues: CALGDGGYTDKLIF. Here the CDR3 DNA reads TGTGCTCTTGGGGACGGGGGATACACCGATAAACTCATCTTT.

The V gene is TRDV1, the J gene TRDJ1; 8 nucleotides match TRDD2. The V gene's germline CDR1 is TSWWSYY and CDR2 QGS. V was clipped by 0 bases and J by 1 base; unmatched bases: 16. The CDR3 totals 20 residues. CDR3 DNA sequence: TGTGCTCTTGGGGAACTAGGCCGATCTTCCTACCCGTACTGCACCGATAAACTCATCTTT. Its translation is CALGELGRSSYPYCTDKLIF.

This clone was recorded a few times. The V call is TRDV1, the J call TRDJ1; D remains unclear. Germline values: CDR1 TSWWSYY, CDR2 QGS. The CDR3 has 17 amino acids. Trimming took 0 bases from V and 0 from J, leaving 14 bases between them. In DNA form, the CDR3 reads TGTGCTCTTGGGGAACTAGTTCGCCTAATATACACCGATAAACTCATCTTT. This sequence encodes CALGELVRLIYTDKLIF.

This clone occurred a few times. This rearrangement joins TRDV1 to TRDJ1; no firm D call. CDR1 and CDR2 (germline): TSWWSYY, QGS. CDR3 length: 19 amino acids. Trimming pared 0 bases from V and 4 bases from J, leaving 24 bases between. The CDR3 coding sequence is TGTGCTCTTGGGGAACTTCCTCCAACACTGAGGACGTTTATCGATAAACTCATCTTT. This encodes CALGELPPTLRTFIDKLIF.

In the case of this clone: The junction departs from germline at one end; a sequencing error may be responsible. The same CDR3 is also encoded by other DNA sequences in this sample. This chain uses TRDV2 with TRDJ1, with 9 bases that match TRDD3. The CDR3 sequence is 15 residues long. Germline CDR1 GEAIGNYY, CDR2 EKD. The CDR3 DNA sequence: TGCGCCTGTGCCGATAGGGGGATACTATCCGATAAACTCATCTTT. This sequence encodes CACADRGILSDKLIF.

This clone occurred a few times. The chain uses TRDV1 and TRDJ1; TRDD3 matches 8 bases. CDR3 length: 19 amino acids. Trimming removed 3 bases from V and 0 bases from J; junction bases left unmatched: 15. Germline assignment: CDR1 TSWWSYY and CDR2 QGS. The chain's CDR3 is CALGDARTGGPPDTDKLIF. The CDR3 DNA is TGTGCTCTTGGGGACGCCCGTACTGGGGGCCCGCCAGACACCGATAAACTCATCTTT.

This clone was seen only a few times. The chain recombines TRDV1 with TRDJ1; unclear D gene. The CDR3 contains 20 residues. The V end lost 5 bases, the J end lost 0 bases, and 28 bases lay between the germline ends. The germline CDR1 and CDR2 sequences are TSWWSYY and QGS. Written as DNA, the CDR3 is TGTGCTCTTGGGCCTCCTCCCAAAGGGTTACTCGGACCGTACACCGATAAACTCATCTTT. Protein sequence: CALGPPPKGLLGPYTDKLIF.

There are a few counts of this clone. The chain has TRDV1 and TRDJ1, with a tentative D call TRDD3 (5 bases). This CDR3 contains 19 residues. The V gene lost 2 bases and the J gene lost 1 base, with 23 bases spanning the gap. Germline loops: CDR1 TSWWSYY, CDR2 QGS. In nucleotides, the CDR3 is TGTGCTCTTGGGGAAGGGCTTCGCTGGAGTACGGATAGCACCGATAAACTCATCTTT. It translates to CALGEGLRWSTDSTDKLIF.

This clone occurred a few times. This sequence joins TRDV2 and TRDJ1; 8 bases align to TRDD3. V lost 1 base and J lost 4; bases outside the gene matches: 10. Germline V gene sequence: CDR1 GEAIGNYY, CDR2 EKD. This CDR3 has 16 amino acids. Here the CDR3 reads CACDTGLRDTCDKLIF. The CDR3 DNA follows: TGTGCCTGTGACACTGGTTTACGGGATACGTGCGATAAACTCATCTTT.

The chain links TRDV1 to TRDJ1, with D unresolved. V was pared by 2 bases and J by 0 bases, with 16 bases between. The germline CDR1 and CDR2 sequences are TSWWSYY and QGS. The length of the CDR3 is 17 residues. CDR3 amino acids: CALGEGKGSVYTDKLIF. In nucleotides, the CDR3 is TGTGCTCTTGGGGAAGGGAAGGGTTCCGTATACACCGATAAACTCATCTTT.

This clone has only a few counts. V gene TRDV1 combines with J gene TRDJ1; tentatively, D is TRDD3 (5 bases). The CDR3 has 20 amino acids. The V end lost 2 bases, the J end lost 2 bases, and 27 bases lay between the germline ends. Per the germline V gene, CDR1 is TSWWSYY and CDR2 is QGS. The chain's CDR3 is CALGEWGLYPRPRSTDKLIF. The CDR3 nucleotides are TGTGCTCTTGGGGAATGGGGACTATATCCCCGTCCGCGTTCAACCGATAAACTCATCTTT.

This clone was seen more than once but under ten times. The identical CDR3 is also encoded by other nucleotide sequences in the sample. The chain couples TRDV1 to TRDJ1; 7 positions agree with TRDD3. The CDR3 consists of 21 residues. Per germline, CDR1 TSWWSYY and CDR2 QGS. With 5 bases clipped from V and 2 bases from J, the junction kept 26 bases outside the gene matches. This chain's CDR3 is CALGNWVPPGPGLGTTDKLIF. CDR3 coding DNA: TGTGCTCTTGGGAACTGGGTTCCCCCCGGTCCTGGACTGGGGACAACCGATAAACTCATCTTT.

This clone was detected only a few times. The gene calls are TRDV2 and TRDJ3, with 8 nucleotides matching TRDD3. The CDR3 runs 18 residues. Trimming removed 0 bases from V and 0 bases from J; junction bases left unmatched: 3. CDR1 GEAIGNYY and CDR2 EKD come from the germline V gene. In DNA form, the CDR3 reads TGTGCCTGTGACACCCTGGGGGACAGCTCCTGGGACACCCGACAGATGTTTTTC. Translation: CACDTLGDSSWDTRQMFF.

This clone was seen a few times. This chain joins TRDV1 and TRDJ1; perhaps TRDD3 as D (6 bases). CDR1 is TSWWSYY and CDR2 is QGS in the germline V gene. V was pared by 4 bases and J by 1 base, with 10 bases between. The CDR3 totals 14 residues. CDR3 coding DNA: TGTGCTCTTGGGGGTCGGGGGACCACCGATAAACTCATCTTT. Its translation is CALGGRGTTDKLIF.

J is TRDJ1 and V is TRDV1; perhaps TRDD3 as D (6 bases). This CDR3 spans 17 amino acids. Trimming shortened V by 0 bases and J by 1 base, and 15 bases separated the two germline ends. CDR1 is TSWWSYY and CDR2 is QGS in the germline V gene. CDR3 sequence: CALGELNGGHSTDKLIF. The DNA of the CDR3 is TGTGCTCTTGGGGAACTTAACGGGGGACACTCCACCGATAAACTCATCTTT.

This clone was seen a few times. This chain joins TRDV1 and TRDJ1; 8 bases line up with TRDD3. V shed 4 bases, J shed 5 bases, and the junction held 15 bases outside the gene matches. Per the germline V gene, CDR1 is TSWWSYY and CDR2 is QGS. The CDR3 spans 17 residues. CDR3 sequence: CALGGGLRLYWGDKLIF. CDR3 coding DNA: TGTGCTCTTGGGGGTGGCCTTCGCCTGTACTGGGGGGATAAACTCATCTTT.

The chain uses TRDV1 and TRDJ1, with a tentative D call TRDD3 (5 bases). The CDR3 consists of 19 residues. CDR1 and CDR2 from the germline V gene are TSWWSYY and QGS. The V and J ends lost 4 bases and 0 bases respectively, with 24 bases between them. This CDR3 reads CALGVDPPGVLFYTDKLIF. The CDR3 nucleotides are TGTGCTCTTGGGGTCGACCCTCCGGGGGTCCTTTTTTACACCGATAAACTCATCTTT.